The rows below give T cell receptor beta chains drawn from one sample of a study of T cell repertoires in cytomegalovirus infection. TCRdb passed the reads through MiXCR, listing each CDR3 protein once. The sample shows some 450,000 distinct CDR3 sequences, roughly 30% of them seen only once. Sequenced sample: PBMCs. The receptors here all came from a human donor in good health (CMV status not recorded). Some clones in this sample may be carry-over from other donors' samples. The CDR3 runs from the conserved cysteine through the conserved F or W. D genes are given only for firm matches. A row's size may be missing; if present it is once, few, many or a size class.

size: many; V: TRBV4-2; J: TRBJ1-1; D: TRBD1; CDR3: CASSNRQGGGTEAFF; DNA: TGTGCCAGCAGCAACAGACAGGGGGGAGGCACTGAAGCTTTCTTT
size: few; V: TRBV15; J: TRBJ2-6; D: TRBD2; CDR3: CATSRGGGDGANVLTF; DNA: TGTGCCACCAGCAGAGGTGGGGGGGATGGGGCCAACGTCCTGACTTTC
size: few; V: TRBV4-3; J: TRBJ1-5; D: .; CDR3: CASSQDTGQPQHF; DNA: TGCGCCAGCAGCCAAGATACAGGTCAGCCCCAGCATTTT
size: .; V: TRBV19; J: TRBJ1-1; D: .; CDR3: CASSMARPPNTEAFF; DNA: TGTGCCAGTAGTATGGCCAGGCCCCCGAACACTGAAGCTTTCTTT
size: few; V: TRBV6-1; J: TRBJ2-6; D: .; CDR3: CASSIDRANVLTF; DNA: TGTGCCAGCAGTATCGACAGGGCCAACGTCCTGACTTTC
size: few; V: TRBV20-1; J: TRBJ2-3; D: TRBD2; CDR3: CSASTTSGATDTQYF; DNA: TGCAGTGCAAGTACGACTAGCGGGGCCACAGATACGCAGTATTTT
size: .; V: TRBV5-4; J: TRBJ1-6; D: TRBD1; CDR3: CASSSNRGGSLNSPLHF; DNA: TGTGCCAGCAGCTCGAACAGGGGGGGATCACTAAATTCACCCCTCCACTTT
size: .; V: TRBV9; J: TRBJ2-5; D: TRBD2; CDR3: CASSPTSGGARETQYF; DNA: TGTGCCAGCAGCCCTACTAGCGGGGGGGCCCGGGAGACCCAGTACTTC
size: .; V: TRBV11-2; J: TRBJ2-2; D: .; CDR3: CASSVLPGANTGELFF; DNA: TGTGCCAGCAGCGTTTTACCAGGGGCGAACACCGGGGAGCTGTTTTTT
size: once; V: TRBV5-4; J: TRBJ2-7; D: TRBD2; CDR3: CASSLVGLREQSF; DNA: TGTGCCAGCAGCTTGGTGGGGTTGCGGGAGCAGTCCTTC
size: .; V: TRBV20-1; J: TRBJ2-1; D: TRBD2; CDR3: CSTGTGGYNEQFF; DNA: TGCAGTACTGGGACGGGAGGATACAATGAGCAGTTCTTC
size: .; V: TRBV7-2; J: TRBJ2-2; D: .; CDR3: CASSLGRPTGRMAGALFF; DNA: TGTGCCAGCAGCTTAGGACGCCCCACGGGGCGTATGGCCGGGGCGCTGTTTTTT
size: few; V: TRBV12-3/TRBV12-4; J: TRBJ2-3; D: .; CDR3: CASRYGLGRTDTQYF; DNA: TGTGCCAGCAGATACGGGCTAGGACGCACAGATACGCAGTATTTT
size: few; V: TRBV5-4; J: TRBJ1-4; D: TRBD1; CDR3: CASRIAGTGKKLFF; DNA: TGTGCCAGCAGAATAGCCGGGACAGGGAAAAAACTGTTTTTT
size: few; V: TRBV7-9; J: TRBJ1-4; D: .; CDR3: CASSPGLGEKLFF; DNA: TGTGCCAGCAGCCCGGGCCTCGGTGAAAAACTGTTTTTT
size: many; V: TRBV4-3; J: TRBJ2-7; D: .; CDR3: CASSQDKGGISEQYF; DNA: TGCGCCAGCAGCCAAGATAAGGGGGGCATCAGCGAGCAGTACTTC